The 19 T cell receptor beta chains below all came from one sample that was sequenced in a study of OX40 agonist ivuxolimab in advanced cancers. The protocol was immunoSEQ multiplex PCR, while the TCRdb copy is restricted to in-frame clones and leaves out a portion. The repertoire includes roughly 59,000 clones, 88% of them detected once, and roughly 5.1% sits in the top ten. Sequences were derived from CD4+ or CD8+ T cells sorted from blood, sampled in a trial of the OX40 agonist ivuxolimab. The origin of the receptors is an adult with an advanced solid tumor such as melanoma, head and neck, liver or kidney cancer.

This clone was detected once. The J gene is TRBJ2-7, the V gene TRBV5-1, with a weak D call TRBD1 (6 bases). The CDR3 contains 15 residues. With 1 base removed from V and 2 bases from J, the gap between germline ends came to 13 bases. Germline lookup yields CDR1 SGHRS and CDR2 YFSETQ. CDR3 amino acids: CASSLKEAGAYEQYF. The CDR3 DNA reads as TGCGCCAGCAGCTTGAAAGAAGCAGGGGCCTACGAGCAGTACTTC.

This chain joins TRBV14 and TRBJ1-1, with D possibly being TRBD1 (5 bases). Per germline, CDR1 SGHDN and CDR2 FVKESK. Trimming pared 1 base from V and 6 bases from J, leaving 12 bases between. CDR3 length: 14 amino acids. Here the CDR3 DNA reads TGTGCCAGCAGCCAAGGATGGGGGGGTGCTGAAGCTTTCTTT. Translated: CASSQGWGGAEAFF.

The genes are TRBV4-3 and TRBJ2-3; D gene uncertain. Per germline, CDR1 LGHNA and CDR2 YSLEER. There are 14 residues in the CDR3. V lost 0 bases and J 15 bases, leaving 19 bases between the germline ends. The CDR3, as DNA: TGCGCCAGCAGCCAAGATCGTAGTGCGAGTCGCCTATATTTT. This encodes CASSQDRSASRLYF.

The J gene is TRBJ2-5, the V gene TRBV13, with D unclear. The CDR3 runs 16 residues. Trimming pared 5 bases from V and 2 bases from J, leaving 18 bases between. CDR1 PRHDT and CDR2 FYEKMQ come from the germline V gene (reference sequence). The CDR3 protein is CASSIDGRYIQETQYF. DNA for the CDR3: TGTGCCAGCAGCATCGATGGACGGTACATTCAAGAGACCCAGTACTTC.

This clone has only one observation. This chain joins TRBV28 and TRBJ1-2; 7 bases match TRBD1. This CDR3 spans 15 amino acids. Per the germline V gene, CDR1 is MDHEN and CDR2 is SYDVKM. V was pared by 3 bases and J by 8 bases, with 12 bases of the junction left unmatched. The CDR3 here is CASSFGQGEWKGYTF. DNA of the CDR3: TGTGCCAGCAGTTTTGGTCAGGGGGAATGGAAAGGCTACACCTTC.

V is TRBV9 and J is TRBJ1-3, with a weak D call TRBD1 (5 bases). Germline CDR1 reads SGDLS; CDR2 reads YYNGEE. CDR3 length equals 15 residues. The V gene lost 0 bases and the J gene lost 2 bases, with 9 bases spanning the gap. The CDR3 DNA reads TGTGCCAGCAGCGTAGAAACAGGCACTGGAAACACCATATATTTT. The encoded protein is CASSVETGTGNTIYF.

The chain couples TRBV6-1 to TRBJ1-5; 8 bases align to TRBD1. After removal of 1 base from V and 14 bases from J, the junction contained 4 bases not matched to a gene. The CDR3 is 12 amino acids. Germline values: CDR1 MNHNS, CDR2 SASEGT. The CDR3 is CASSEDRQGKHF. Written as DNA, the CDR3 is TGTGCCAGCAGTGAAGACCGACAGGGGAAGCATTTT.

The genes are TRBV27 and TRBJ2-5; 12 nucleotides agree with TRBD2. The CDR3 is 16 amino acids. The germline gives CDR1 MNHEY, CDR2 SMNVEV (reference sequence). J gave up 4 bases and V 5 bases, and 8 bases lay outside the gene matches. The CDR3 is CASSPRTSGVRETQYF. CDR3 nucleotides: TGTGCCAGCAGTCCCCGGACTAGCGGGGTACGAGAGACCCAGTACTTC.

This chain joins TRBV14 and TRBJ1-1; 7 bases align to TRBD1. This CDR3 region has 13 residues. The germline gives CDR1 SGHDN, CDR2 FVKESK. V lost 3 bases to trimming and J lost 4 bases; unmatched junction nucleotides: 2. CDR3 sequence reads: CASSQAGGTEAFF. Written as DNA, the CDR3 is TGTGCCAGCAGCCAGGCAGGGGGCACTGAAGCTTTCTTT.

This clone was detected once. This chain uses TRBV21-1 with TRBJ2-2; whether TRBD2, the table's D call, matches the DNA was not checked. TRBV21-1 is marked as a pseudogene. The CDR3 spans 17 residues. The CDR3 DNA sequence: TGTGCCAGCAGCAAAAGCTTGGAGGCGTCGAACACCGGGGAGCTGTTTTTT. It is translated as CASSKSLEASNTGELFF.

The chain uses TRBV10-3 and TRBJ1-4; the D gene is possibly TRBD1 (5 bases). The V gene lost 4 bases and the J gene lost 2 bases, with 8 bases spanning the gap. The germline V gene encodes CDR1 ENHRY and CDR2 SYGVKD. This CDR3 is 14 amino acids long. The CDR3 nucleotides read TGTGCCATCAGTGGGACAAGTACTAATGAAAAACTGTTTTTT. Amino acid sequence: CAISGTSTNEKLFF.

This chain uses TRBV20-1 with TRBJ2-5; no definite D call. The CDR3 is 11 amino acids. Germline lookup yields CDR1 DFQATT and CDR2 SNEGSKA (reference sequence). The V end lost 6 bases, the J end lost 3 bases, and 8 bases lay between the germline ends. CDR3 amino acids: CSASREETQYF. The CDR3 DNA reads TGCAGTGCGTCGCGCGAAGAGACCCAGTACTTC.

This chain links TRBV20-1 with TRBJ2-5; D unclear. Trimming stripped 6 bases from V and 5 bases from J, with 7 bases between. Germline V gene sequence: CDR1 DFQATT, CDR2 SNEGSKA (reference sequence). This CDR3 spans 10 amino acids. Here the CDR3 DNA reads TGCAGTGCCCGGCGGGAGACCCAGTACTTC. Its protein is CSARRETQYF.

CDR3 loop: CASTTGTGLYGYTF. DNA for the CDR3: TGTGCCAGCACCACTGGGACAGGCCTCTATGGCTACACCTTC. The V and J genes are TRBV6-6 and TRBJ1-2, with TRBD1 matching 8 bases. There are 14 residues in the CDR3. Germline V lookup: CDR1 MNHNY, CDR2 SVGAGI (reference sequence). With 7 bases clipped from V and 4 bases from J, the junction kept 8 bases outside the gene matches.

This clone was observed a handful of times. The chain has TRBV2 and TRBJ1-1; D remains ambiguous. Germline loops: CDR1 SNHLY, CDR2 FYNNEI. Trimming took 4 bases from V and 4 from J, leaving 10 bases between them. The CDR3 spans 13 residues. CDR3 nucleotide sequence: TGTGCCAGCAGTGGAAACAAGGGCACTGAAGCTTTCTTT. Translating it yields CASSGNKGTEAFF.

The J gene is TRBJ2-3, the V gene TRBV15, with D perhaps being TRBD1 or TRBD2 (6 bases each). V lost 5 bases and J 4 bases, leaving 19 bases between the germline ends. Germline-derived CDR1 and CDR2 are LNHNV and YYDKDF (reference sequence). The CDR3 runs 16 residues. CDR3 loop: CATSDPRRGASDTQYF. CDR3 sequence (DNA): TGTGCCACCAGCGACCCCCGGAGGGGGGCTTCAGATACGCAGTATTTT.

The chain has TRBV21-1 and TRBJ2-1; the table's D call of TRBD1 was not tested on the DNA. TRBV21-1 is labeled a pseudogene. The CDR3 covers 16 residues. The CDR3 bases are TGTGCCAGCAGCAAGCGGGACAGGGAGTCCTACAATGAGCAGTTCTTC. Its translation is CASSKRDRESYNEQFF.

This sequence joins TRBV27 and TRBJ2-1; D could derive from TRBD1 or TRBD2 (5 bases each). Between the trimmed V and J ends, which lost 5 bases and 6 bases, there was a span of 17 bases. This CDR3 is built from 15 residues. Germline lookup yields CDR1 MNHEY and CDR2 SMNVEV (reference sequence). The CDR3 sequence is CASSPQGEFSNEQFF. CDR3 nucleotide sequence: TGTGCCAGCAGTCCTCAGGGAGAGTTTTCCAATGAGCAGTTCTTC.

The chain links TRBV25-1 to TRBJ2-5, with D perhaps matching TRBD2 (7 bases). The CDR3 length is 12 residues. CDR1 and CDR2 (germline): MGHDK, SYGVNS. Trimming left V 7 bases short and J 4 bases short, with 10 bases between. CDR3 loop: CASMRGGETQYF. CDR3 DNA: TGTGCCAGCATGAGGGGGGGAGAGACCCAGTACTTC.